These 19 T cell receptor beta chains were sequenced from one sample in a study of CD8 T cells in ankylosing spondylitis. TCRdb ran MiXCR on the 5' RACE reads and lists one entry per CDR3 protein. The sample lists just over 300,000 distinct CDR3 sequences, around 21% occurring once. Material for sequencing was blood, either unsorted or a sorted T cell fraction (not recorded which). The receptor set was obtained from a female donor with ankylosing spondylitis or in good health (not recorded which).

The sample holds a few counts of this clonotype. This sequence joins TRBV7-6 and TRBJ2-7; 8 positions agree with TRBD1. The CDR3 runs to 15 residues. Germline loops: CDR1 SGHVS, CDR2 FNYEAQ. Losses at the gene ends were 1 base for V and 5 bases for J; bases not matched to a gene: 7. CDR3 in DNA: TGTGCCAGCAGCTTAGTCGGGACAGGTACCCACGAGCAGTACGTC. This sequence encodes CASSLVGTGTHEQYV.

This chain links TRBV6-5 with TRBJ1-1; TRBD1 might be the D (5 bases). The CDR3 is 13 residues long. V lost 0 bases to trimming and J lost 6 bases, with 8 bases between them. CDR1 is MNHEY and CDR2 is SVGAGI in the germline V gene. The CDR3 protein is CASSYSGGAEAFF. The CDR3 DNA sequence: TGTGCCAGCAGTTACTCGGGGGGGGCTGAAGCTTTCTTT.

The rearrangement links TRBV6-1 to TRBJ2-1, with TRBD2 matching over 7 bases. Germline V CDR1 and CDR2: MNHNS, SASEGT. Unmatched junction bases numbered 16, after V lost 2 bases and J lost 15 bases. This CDR3 spans 15 amino acids. The CDR3 loop reads CASSESGTKRSGRFF. The CDR3 DNA reads TGTGCCAGCAGTGAAAGTGGGACTAAGCGTTCTGGGCGGTTCTTC.

This clonotype was observed a handful of times. The rearrangement joins TRBV5-1 to TRBJ2-7; D might be TRBD1 (6 bases). V was clipped by 4 bases and J by 3 bases, with 17 bases between them. In germline, CDR1 is SGHRS, CDR2 YFSETQ. CDR3 length equals 15 residues. This CDR3 is CASSPVPGTLYEQYF. The CDR3 bases are TGCGCCAGCAGCCCCGTACCCGGGACACTCTACGAGCAGTACTTC.

The chain combines TRBV10-1 with TRBJ2-3, with 9 bases aligning to TRBD2. V shed 0 bases, J shed 5 bases, and the junction held 6 bases outside the gene matches. This CDR3 is 16 amino acids long. Germline CDR1 WNHNN, CDR2 SYGVQD (reference sequence). The CDR3 bases are TGCGCCAGCAGTGAGTCGAGTCCAGCGGGAGGAGATACGCAGTATTTT. Protein sequence: CASSESSPAGGDTQYF.

The chain couples TRBV7-3 to TRBJ2-1; 9 bases agree with TRBD2. Germline trimming cut 5 bases from V and 10 bases from J; bases unmatched to any gene: 9. The CDR3 runs to 14 residues. Germline V gene sequence: CDR1 SGHTA, CDR2 FQGTGA. CDR3 sequence reads: CASSPLAGEGEQFF. In DNA, the CDR3 is TGTGCCAGCAGCCCATTAGCGGGAGAAGGGGAGCAGTTCTTC.

This clonotype showed up just a few times. The chain combines TRBV7-9 with TRBJ2-3, with TRBD1 matching over 9 bases. J gave up 4 bases and V 6 bases, and 5 bases lay outside the gene matches. Germline V gene sequence: CDR1 SEHNR, CDR2 FQNEAQ (reference sequence). The CDR3 totals 14 residues. CDR3 sequence (DNA): TGTGCCAGCAGTTTGGACAGGGGTGCAGATACGCAGTATTTT. Translation gives CASSLDRGADTQYF.

This clonotype was counted only a few times. This sequence joins TRBV9 and TRBJ2-1, with 7 bases aligning to TRBD2. Trimming cost V 1 base and J 3 bases; bases outside gene matches: 4. This CDR3 spans 15 amino acids. CDR1 is SGDLS and CDR2 is YYNGEE in the germline V gene. The CDR3 bases are TGTGCCAGCAGCGTACTAGCGGCCGACTACAATGAGCAGTTCTTC. It yields the protein CASSVLAADYNEQFF.

The CDR3 nucleotides are TGTGCCACCCGGGACGCGACCCCGGAGACCCAGTACTTC. Its translation is CATRDATPETQYF. The chain carries TRBV2 and TRBJ2-5; D is perhaps TRBD1 or TRBD2 (5 bases each). This CDR3 comprises 13 residues. Trimming stripped 10 bases from V and 5 bases from J, with 17 bases between. Germline V CDR1 and CDR2: SNHLY, FYNNEI.

This chain joins TRBV5-1 and TRBJ2-7, with no clear D. CDR1 and CDR2 from the germline V gene are SGHRS and YFSETQ. CDR3 length: 13 amino acids. Trimming removed 0 bases from V and 5 bases from J, with 9 bases in between. The chain's CDR3 is CASSLGAQNEQYF. CDR3 coding DNA: TGCGCCAGCAGCTTGGGGGCTCAGAACGAGCAGTACTTC.

The V gene is TRBV10-3, the J gene TRBJ2-1; 15 bases map to TRBD2. The CDR3 runs 16 residues. J was trimmed by 7 bases and V by 4 bases; bases with no gene match: 5. CDR1 and CDR2 (germline): ENHRY, SYGVKD. CDR3 amino acids: CAISGGTSGRSNEQFF. The CDR3 DNA follows: TGTGCCATCAGTGGTGGGACTAGCGGGAGGTCAAATGAGCAGTTCTTC.

In its sample, this clonotype was seen a few times. J is TRBJ1-6 and V is TRBV6-2 or TRBV6-3; D gene unclear. V lost 6 bases, J lost 0 bases, and 9 bases lay in between. Germline V lookup: CDR1 MNHEY, CDR2 SVGEGT. The CDR3 extends over 15 amino acids. CDR3 DNA: TGTGCCAGCAGACGTCGCAGCTCCTATAATTCACCCCTCCACTTT. Translated: CASRRRSSYNSPLHF.

This clonotype was observed a handful of times. This chain joins TRBV29-1 and TRBJ2-5; possible D gene TRBD2, 5 bases. Germline loops: CDR1 SQVTM, CDR2 ANQGSEA. CDR3 length: 13 amino acids. V was clipped by 4 bases and J by 5 bases, with 14 bases between them. CDR3 in DNA: TGCAGCGTTGGGTACGGGGTCGGGGAGACCCAGTACTTC. Protein product: CSVGYGVGETQYF.

This clonotype was seen a handful of times. The chain uses TRBV27 and TRBJ2-1; 9 nucleotides line up with TRBD1. Germline CDR1 and CDR2: MNHEY and SMNVEV (reference sequence). With 9 bases clipped from V and 9 bases from J, the junction kept 15 bases outside the gene matches. There are 15 residues in the CDR3. CDR3 DNA: TGTGCCAGTACAAGAAGAGACAGGGGGGGTACTGAGCAGTTCTTC. It translates to CASTRRDRGGTEQFF.

This clonotype was seen a few times. J is TRBJ2-3 and V is TRBV6-5; 11 positions match TRBD2. Germline V CDR1 and CDR2: MNHEY, SVGAGI. CDR3 size: 18 residues. The ends lost 2 bases at V and 0 bases at J; junction bases unmatched: 7. This chain's CDR3 is CASSYKTSGSTSTDTQYF. CDR3 in DNA: TGTGCCAGCAGTTACAAAACTAGCGGGAGTACTAGCACAGATACGCAGTATTTT.

This clonotype turned up a few times. V gene TRBV4-2 combines with J gene TRBJ2-6; D call uncertain. Germline CDR1 reads LGHNA; CDR2 reads YNFKEQ. Trimming took 4 bases from V and 1 from J, leaving 11 bases between them. The CDR3 is made up of 16 amino acids. The CDR3 region is CASSPRTVSGANVLTF. Written as DNA, the CDR3 is TGTGCCAGCAGCCCCCGAACAGTTTCTGGGGCCAACGTCCTGACTTTC.

This clonotype was seen a few times. The CDR3 nucleotides are TGTGCCATCAGTGACAGAACTGAAGCTTTCTTT. Residues: CAISDRTEAFF. The rearrangement joins TRBV10-3 to TRBJ1-1; D gene uncertain. Trimming shortened V by 3 bases and J by 5 bases, and 4 bases separated the two germline ends. Looked up from germline, CDR1 is ENHRY and CDR2 is SYGVKD. The CDR3 runs to 11 residues.

The J gene is TRBJ2-7, the V gene TRBV20-1; D not certain. CDR1 is DFQATT and CDR2 is SNEGSKA in the germline V gene (reference sequence). Trimming stripped 4 bases from V and 0 bases from J, with 7 bases between. The length of the CDR3 is 12 residues. The CDR3 region is CSAIFRSYEQYF. The CDR3 DNA sequence: TGCAGTGCTATTTTCCGCTCCTACGAGCAGTACTTC.

This clonotype was seen more than once but under ten times. An end of the junction differs from the germline gene, which may be a read error. This rearrangement joins TRBV20-1 to TRBJ2-3, with 9 positions matching TRBD2. Germline assignment: CDR1 DFQATT and CDR2 SNEGSKA (reference sequence). The CDR3 totals 14 residues. CDR3 DNA sequence: TGCAGTGCCAGAGCGGGAGGCCCTCCAGATACGCAGTATTTT. This codes for CSARAGGPPDTQYF.